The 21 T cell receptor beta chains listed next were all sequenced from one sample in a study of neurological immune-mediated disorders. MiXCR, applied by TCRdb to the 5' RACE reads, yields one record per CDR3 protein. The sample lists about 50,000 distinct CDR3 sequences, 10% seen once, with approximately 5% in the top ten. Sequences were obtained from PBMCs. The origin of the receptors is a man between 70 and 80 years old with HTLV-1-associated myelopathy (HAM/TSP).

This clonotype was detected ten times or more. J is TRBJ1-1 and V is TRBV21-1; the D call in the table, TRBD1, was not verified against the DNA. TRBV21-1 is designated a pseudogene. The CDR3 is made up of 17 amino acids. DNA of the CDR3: TGTGCCAGCAGCAAAAAAGCCAGGGGGCCGGGGAACACTGAAGCTTTCTTT. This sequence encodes CASSKKARGPGNTEAFF.

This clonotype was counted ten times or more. CDR3 DNA sequence: TGTGCCATCAGTGAGGAGGGTGGAGGGGCCAACGTCCTGACTTTC. This encodes CAISEEGGGANVLTF. The chain has TRBV10-3 and TRBJ2-6; D may be TRBD2 (5 bases). This CDR3 is 15 amino acids long. Germline-derived CDR1 and CDR2 are ENHRY and SYGVKD. V was pared by 2 bases and J by 4 bases, with 9 bases between.

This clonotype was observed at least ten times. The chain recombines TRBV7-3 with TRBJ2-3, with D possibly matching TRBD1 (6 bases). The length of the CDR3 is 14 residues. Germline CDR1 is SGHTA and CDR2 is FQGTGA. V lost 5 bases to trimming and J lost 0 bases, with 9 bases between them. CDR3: CASSPDRSTDTQYF. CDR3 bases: TGTGCCAGCAGCCCCGACAGGAGCACAGATACGCAGTATTTT.

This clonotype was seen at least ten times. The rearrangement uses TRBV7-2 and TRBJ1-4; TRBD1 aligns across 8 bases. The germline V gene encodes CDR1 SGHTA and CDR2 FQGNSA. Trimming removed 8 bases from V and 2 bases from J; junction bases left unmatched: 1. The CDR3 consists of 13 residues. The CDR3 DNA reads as TGTGCCAGCGCAGGGGGCACTAATGAAAAACTGTTTTTT. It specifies CASAGGTNEKLFF.

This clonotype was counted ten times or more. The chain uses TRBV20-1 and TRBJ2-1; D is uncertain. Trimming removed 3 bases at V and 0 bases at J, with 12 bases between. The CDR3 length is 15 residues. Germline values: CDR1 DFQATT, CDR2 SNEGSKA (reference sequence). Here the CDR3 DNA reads TGCAGTGCTAGGGTGCCCGGTTCCTCCTACAATGAGCAGTTCTTC. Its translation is CSARVPGSSYNEQFF.

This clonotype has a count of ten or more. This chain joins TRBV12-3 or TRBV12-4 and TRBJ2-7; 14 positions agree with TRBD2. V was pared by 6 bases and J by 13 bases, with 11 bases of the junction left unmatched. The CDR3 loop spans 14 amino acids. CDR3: CASSLGLAGGRAYF. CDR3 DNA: TGTGCCAGCAGCCTTGGACTAGCGGGGGGTAGGGCTTACTTC.

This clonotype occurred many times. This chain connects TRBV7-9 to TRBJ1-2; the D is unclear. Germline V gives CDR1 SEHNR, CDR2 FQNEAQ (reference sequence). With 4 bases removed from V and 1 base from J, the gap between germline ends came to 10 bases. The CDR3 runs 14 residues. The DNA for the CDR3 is TGTGCCAGCAGCTCCCGAAGTATTAACTATGGCTACACCTTC. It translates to CASSSRSINYGYTF.

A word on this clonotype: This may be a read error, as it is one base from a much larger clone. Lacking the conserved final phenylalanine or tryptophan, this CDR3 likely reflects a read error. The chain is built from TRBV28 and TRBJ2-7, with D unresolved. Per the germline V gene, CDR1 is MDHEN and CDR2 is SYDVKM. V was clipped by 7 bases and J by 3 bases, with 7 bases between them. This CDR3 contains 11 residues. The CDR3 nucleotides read TGTGCCAGCATGGGCCTCTACGAGCAGTACTTG. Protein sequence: CASMGLYEQYL.

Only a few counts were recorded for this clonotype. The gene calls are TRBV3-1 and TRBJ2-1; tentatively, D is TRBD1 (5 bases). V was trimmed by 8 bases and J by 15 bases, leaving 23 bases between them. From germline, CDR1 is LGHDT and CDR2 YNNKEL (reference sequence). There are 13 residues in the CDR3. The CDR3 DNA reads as TGTGCCAGCGGACGAGGTATTCGGACAATGATGTTCTTC. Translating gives CASGRGIRTMMFF.

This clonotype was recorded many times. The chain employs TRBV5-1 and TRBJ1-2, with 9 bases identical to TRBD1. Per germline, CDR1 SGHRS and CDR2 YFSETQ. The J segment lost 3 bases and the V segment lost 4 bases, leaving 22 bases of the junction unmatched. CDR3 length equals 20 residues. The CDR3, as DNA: TGCGCCAGCAGCCCAAGATTTTCCGGGACAGGGTCGTTAAGGGACTATGGCTACACCTTC. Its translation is CASSPRFSGTGSLRDYGYTF.

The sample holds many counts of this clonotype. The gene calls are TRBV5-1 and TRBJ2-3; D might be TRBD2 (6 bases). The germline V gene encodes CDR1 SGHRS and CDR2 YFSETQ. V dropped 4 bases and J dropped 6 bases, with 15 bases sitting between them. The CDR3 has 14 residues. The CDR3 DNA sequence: TGCGCCAGCAGCCCGGGACTCTTGGTGGATACGCAGTATTTT. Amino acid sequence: CASSPGLLVDTQYF. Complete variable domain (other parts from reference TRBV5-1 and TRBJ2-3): KAGVTQTPRYLIKTRGQQVTLSCSPISGHRSVSWYQQTPGQGLQFLFEYFSETQRNKGNFPGRFSGRQFSNSRSEMNVSTLELGDSALYLCASSPGLLVDTQYFGPGTRLTVL.

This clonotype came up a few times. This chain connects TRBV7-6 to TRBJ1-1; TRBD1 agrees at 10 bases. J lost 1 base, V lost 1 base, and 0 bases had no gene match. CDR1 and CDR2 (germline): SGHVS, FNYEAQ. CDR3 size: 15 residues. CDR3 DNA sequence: TGTGCCAGCAGCTTAGGGACAGGGGGGAACACTGAAGCTTTCTTT. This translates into CASSLGTGGNTEAFF.

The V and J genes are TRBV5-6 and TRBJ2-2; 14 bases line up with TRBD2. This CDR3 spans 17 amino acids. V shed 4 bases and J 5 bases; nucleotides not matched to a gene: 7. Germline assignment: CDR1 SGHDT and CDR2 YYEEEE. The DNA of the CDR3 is TGTGCCAGCAGCGAGTTTGGGACTAGCGGGAGAACCGGGGAGCTGTTTTTT. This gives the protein CASSEFGTSGRTGELFF.

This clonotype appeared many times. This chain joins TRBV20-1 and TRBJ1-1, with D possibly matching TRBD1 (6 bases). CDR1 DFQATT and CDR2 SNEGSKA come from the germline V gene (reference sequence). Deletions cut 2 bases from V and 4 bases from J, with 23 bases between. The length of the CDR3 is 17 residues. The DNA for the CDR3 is TGCAGTGCTAGACCCCCCTTGGGGGCAGGGGCTGTCACTGAAGCTTTCTTT. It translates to CSARPPLGAGAVTEAFF.

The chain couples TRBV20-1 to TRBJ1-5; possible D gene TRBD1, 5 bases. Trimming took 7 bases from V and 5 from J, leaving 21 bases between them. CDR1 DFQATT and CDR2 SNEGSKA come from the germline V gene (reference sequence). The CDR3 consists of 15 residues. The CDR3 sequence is CSDIPGVILYQPQHF. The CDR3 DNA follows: TGCAGTGACATCCCGGGGGTTATACTATATCAGCCCCAGCATTTT.

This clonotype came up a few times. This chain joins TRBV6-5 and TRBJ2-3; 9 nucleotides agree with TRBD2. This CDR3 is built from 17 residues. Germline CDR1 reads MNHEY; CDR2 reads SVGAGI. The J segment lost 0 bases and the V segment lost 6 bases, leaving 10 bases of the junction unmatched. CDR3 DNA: TGTGCCAGCAGCCCGGCCAGCGGGAGGTCTAGCACAGATACGCAGTATTTT. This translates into CASSPASGRSSTDTQYF.

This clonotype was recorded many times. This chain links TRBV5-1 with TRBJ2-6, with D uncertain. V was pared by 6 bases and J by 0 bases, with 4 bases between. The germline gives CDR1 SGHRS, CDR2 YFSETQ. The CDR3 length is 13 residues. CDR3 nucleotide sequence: TGCGCCAGCATGAGCTCTGGGGCCAACGTCCTGACTTTC. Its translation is CASMSSGANVLTF.

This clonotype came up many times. Here the CDR3 reads CATSIRASYNEQFF. In nucleotides, the CDR3 is TGTGCCACCTCAATACGGGCCTCCTACAATGAGCAGTTCTTC. J is TRBJ2-1 and V is TRBV5-5, with D unclear. The V end was cut by 9 bases, the J end by 0 bases, with 13 bases between. Germline CDR1 reads SGHKS; CDR2 reads YYEKEE (reference sequence). CDR3 length equals 14 residues.

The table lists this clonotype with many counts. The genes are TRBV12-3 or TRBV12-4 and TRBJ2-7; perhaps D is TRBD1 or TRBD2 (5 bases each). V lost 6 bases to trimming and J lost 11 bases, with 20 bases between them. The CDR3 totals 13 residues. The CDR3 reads CASRLGTHGAEYF. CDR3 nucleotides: TGTGCCAGCAGGCTTGGGACGCACGGAGCAGAGTACTTC.

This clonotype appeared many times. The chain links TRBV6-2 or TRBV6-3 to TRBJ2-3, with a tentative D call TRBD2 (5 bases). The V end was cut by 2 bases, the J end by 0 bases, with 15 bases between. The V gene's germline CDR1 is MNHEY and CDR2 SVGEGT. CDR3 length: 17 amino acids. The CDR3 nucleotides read TGTGCCAGCAGTTACCCTGGGAAGCGGCTGAGCACAGATACGCAGTATTTT. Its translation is CASSYPGKRLSTDTQYF.

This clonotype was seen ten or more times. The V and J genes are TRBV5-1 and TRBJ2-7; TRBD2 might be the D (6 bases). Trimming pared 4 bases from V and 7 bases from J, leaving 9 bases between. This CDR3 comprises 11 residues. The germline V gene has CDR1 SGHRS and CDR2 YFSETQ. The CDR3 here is CASSHREEQYF. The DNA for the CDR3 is TGCGCCAGCAGCCACCGGGAGGAGCAGTACTTC.